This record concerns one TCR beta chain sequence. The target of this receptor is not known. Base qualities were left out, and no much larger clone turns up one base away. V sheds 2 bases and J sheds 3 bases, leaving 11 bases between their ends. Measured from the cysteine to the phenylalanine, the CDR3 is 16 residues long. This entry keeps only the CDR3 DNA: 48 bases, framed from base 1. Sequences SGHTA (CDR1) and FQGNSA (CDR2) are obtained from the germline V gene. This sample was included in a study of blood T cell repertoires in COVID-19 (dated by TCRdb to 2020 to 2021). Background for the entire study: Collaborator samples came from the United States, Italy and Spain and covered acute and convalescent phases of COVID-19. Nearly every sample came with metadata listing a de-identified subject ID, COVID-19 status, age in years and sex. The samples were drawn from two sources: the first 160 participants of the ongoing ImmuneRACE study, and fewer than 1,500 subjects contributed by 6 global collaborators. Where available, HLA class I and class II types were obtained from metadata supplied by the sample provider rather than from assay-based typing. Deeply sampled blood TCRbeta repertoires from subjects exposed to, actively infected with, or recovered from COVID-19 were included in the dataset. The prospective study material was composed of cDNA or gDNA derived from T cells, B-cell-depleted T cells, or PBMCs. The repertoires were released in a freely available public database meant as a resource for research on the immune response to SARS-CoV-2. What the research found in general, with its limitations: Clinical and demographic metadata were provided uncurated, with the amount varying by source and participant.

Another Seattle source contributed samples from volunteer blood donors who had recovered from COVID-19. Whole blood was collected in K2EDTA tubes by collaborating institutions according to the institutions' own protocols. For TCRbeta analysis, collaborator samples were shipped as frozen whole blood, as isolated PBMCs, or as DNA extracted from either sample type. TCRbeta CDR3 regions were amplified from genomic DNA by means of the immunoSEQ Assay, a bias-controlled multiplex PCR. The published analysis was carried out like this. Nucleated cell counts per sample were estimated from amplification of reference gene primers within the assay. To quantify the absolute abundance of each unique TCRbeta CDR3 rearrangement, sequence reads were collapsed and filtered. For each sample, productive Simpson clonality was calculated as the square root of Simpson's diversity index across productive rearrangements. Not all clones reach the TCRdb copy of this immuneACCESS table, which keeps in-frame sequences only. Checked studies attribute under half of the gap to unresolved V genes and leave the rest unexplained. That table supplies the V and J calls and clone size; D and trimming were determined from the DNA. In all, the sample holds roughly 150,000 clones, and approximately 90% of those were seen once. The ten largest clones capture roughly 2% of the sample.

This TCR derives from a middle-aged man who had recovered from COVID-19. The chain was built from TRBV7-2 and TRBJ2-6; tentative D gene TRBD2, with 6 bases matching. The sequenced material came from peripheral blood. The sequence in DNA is TGTGCCAGCAGCTTAACGGCGGGGAGTGGGGCCAACGTCCTGACTTTC. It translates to CASSLTAGSGANVLTF.